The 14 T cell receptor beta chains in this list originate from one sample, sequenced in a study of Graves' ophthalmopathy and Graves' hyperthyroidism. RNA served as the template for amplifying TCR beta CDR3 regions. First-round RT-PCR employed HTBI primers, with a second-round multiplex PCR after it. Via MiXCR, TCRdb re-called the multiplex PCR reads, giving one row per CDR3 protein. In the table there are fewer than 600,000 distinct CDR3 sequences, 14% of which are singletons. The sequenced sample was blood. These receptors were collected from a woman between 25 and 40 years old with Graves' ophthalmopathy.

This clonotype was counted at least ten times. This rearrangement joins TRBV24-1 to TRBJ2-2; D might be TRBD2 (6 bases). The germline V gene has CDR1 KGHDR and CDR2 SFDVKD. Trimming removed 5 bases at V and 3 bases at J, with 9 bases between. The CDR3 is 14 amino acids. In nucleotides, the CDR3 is TGTGCCACCAGTGGGGCGGGGTACACCGGGGAGCTGTTTTTT. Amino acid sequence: CATSGAGYTGELFF.

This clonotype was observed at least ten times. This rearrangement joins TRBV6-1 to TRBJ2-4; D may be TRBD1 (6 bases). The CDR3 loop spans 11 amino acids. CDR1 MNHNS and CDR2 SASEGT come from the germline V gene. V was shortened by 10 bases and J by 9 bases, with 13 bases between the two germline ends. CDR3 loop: CATLQGRIQYF. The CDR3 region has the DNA TGTGCCACCCTACAGGGACGCATTCAGTACTTC.

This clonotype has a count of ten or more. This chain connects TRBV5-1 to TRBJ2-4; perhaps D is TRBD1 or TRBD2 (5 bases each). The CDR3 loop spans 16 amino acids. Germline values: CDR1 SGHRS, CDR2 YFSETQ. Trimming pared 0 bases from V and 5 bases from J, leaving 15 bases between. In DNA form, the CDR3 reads TGCGCCAGCAGCTTGGAGGGGCCAGGAGCGGAAAACATTCAGTACTTC. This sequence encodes CASSLEGPGAENIQYF.

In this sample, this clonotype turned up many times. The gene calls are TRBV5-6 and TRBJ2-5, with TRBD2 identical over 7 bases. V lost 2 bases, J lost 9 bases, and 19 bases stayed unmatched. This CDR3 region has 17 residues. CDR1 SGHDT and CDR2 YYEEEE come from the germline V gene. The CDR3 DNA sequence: TGTGCCAGCAGCTTCACTTTACCAGCGGGAACGCCAGGGCCCCAGTACTTC. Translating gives CASSFTLPAGTPGPQYF.

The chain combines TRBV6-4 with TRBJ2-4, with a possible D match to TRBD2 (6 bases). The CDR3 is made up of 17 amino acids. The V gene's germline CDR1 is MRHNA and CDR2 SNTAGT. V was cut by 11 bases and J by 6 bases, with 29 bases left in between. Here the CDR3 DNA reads TGTGCCCACTGCGAAGGACTCAAGGAGGGTAGTAGAAACATTCAGTACTTC. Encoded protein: CAHCEGLKEGSRNIQYF.

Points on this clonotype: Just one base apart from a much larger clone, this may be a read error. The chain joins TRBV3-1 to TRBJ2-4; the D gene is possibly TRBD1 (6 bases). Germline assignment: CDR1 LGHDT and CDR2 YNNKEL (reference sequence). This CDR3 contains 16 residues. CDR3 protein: CASSPGQLLAKNMQYF. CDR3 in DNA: TGTGCCAGCAGCCCCGGACAGCTTCTAGCCAAAAACATGCAGTACTTC.

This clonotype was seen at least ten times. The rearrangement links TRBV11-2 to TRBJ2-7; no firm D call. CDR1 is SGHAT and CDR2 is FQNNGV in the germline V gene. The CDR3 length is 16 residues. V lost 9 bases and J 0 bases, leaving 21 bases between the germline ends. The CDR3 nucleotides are TGTGCCAGTAGGTTTAGAGTCTCGCTTAGCTCCTACGAGCAGTACTTC. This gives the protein CASRFRVSLSSYEQYF. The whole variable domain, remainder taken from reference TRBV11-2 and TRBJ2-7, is EAGVAQSPRYKIIEKRQSVAFWCNPISGHATLYWYQQILGQGPKLLIQFQNNGVVDDSQLPKDRFSAERLKGVDSTLKIQPAKLEDSAVYLCASRFRVSLSSYEQYFGPGTRLTVT.

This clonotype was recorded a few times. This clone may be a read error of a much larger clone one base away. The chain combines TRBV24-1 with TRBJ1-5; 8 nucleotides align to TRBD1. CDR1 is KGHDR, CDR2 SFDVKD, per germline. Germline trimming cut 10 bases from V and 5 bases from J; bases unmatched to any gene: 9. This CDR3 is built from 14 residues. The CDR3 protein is CATGQGRMDQPQHF. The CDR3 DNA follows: TGTGCCACAGGACAGGGCCGTATGGATCAGCCCCAGCATTTT.

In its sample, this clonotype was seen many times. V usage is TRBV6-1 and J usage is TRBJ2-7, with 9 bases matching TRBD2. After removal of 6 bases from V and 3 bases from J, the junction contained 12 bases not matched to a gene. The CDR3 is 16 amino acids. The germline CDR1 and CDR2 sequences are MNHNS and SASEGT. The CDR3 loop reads CASSRARGLAGYEQYF. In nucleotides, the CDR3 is TGTGCCAGCAGCCGCGCACGGGGACTAGCCGGCTACGAGCAGTACTTC.

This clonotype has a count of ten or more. The CDR3 sequence: CASVTGPTGELFF. The DNA for the CDR3 is TGTGCCAGCGTTACAGGGCCGACCGGGGAGCTGTTTTTT. J is TRBJ2-2 and V is TRBV6-5, with a weak D call TRBD1 (6 bases). The CDR3 spans 13 residues. The germline V and J ends were trimmed by 8 bases and 5 bases, with 12 bases remaining between them. From germline, CDR1 is MNHEY and CDR2 SVGAGI.

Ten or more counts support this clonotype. CDR3 sequence (DNA): TGTGCCATCAGCGCCCCTCAGGGCGCACTTAGCACAGATACGCAGTATTTT. Protein sequence: CAISAPQGALSTDTQYF. V gene TRBV10-3 combines with J gene TRBJ2-3; maybe TRBD1 (5 bases). CDR1 and CDR2 from the germline V gene are ENHRY and SYGVKD. Trimming left V 6 bases short and J 0 bases short, with 19 bases between. This CDR3 is built from 17 residues.

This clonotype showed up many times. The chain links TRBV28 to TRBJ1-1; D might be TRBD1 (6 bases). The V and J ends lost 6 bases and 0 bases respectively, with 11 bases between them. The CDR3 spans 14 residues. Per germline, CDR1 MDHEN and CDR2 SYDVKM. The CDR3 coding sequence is TGTGCCAGCAGATCGACAGGACTGAACACTGAAGCTTTCTTT. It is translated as CASRSTGLNTEAFF.

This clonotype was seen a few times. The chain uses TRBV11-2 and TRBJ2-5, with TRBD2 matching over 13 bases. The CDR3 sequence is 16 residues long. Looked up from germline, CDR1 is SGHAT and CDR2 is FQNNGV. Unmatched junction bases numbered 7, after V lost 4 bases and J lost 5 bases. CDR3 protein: CASSSPGGLAGETQYF. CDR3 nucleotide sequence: TGTGCCAGCAGCTCCCCTGGGGGACTAGCGGGGGAGACCCAGTACTTC.

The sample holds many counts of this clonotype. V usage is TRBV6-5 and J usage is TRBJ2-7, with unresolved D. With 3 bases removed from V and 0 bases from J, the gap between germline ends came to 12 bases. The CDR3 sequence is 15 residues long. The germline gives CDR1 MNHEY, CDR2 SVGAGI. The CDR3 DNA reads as TGTGCCAGCAGTTATATAGCAGGCGGCTCCTACGAGCAGTACTTC. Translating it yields CASSYIAGGSYEQYF.